This passage covers 16 T cell receptor beta chains from one sample sequenced in a study of blood T cell repertoires in COVID-19. Some clones are missing from TCRdb's copy, which holds only in-frame ones; the method was immunoSEQ multiplex PCR. The sample yields over 140,000 clones, approximately 80% seen once. The sequenced sample was peripheral blood. All receptors come from a woman over 75 with active or convalescent COVID-19.

The genes are TRBV19 and TRBJ2-3; possibly TRBD2 for D (6 bases). Germline CDR1 LNHDA, CDR2 SQIVND (reference sequence). Trimming cost V 1 base and J 1 base, with 9 bases left between them. This CDR3 has 15 amino acids. Written as DNA, the CDR3 is TGTGCCAGTAGTATAGGTGGCGGGGGCACAGATACGCAGTATTTT. This translates into CASSIGGGGTDTQYF.

Here the CDR3 reads CASSFGGVGNTIYF. The CDR3 coding sequence is TGTGCCAGCAGCTTCGGCGGCGTTGGAAACACCATATATTTT. V and J are TRBV5-5 and TRBJ1-3; no definite D call. The CDR3 consists of 14 residues. V was pared by 2 bases and J by 3 bases, with 9 bases between. Germline V CDR1 and CDR2: SGHKS, YYEKEE (reference sequence).

The chain has TRBV30 and TRBJ2-2, with 9 bases identical to TRBD2. This CDR3 is 15 amino acids long. Germline values: CDR1 GTSNPN, CDR2 SVGIG (reference sequence). V lost 2 bases, J lost 5 bases, and 6 bases stayed unmatched. The CDR3 region is CAWSFAGGKTGELFF. Written as DNA, the CDR3 is TGTGCCTGGAGTTTCGCGGGGGGGAAAACCGGGGAGCTGTTTTTT.

The CDR3 DNA reads TGTGCCAGCAGCGCCGAGCCCGGGACTAGCGGGGGCCTCTCCTACGAGCAGTACTTC. Translated, it gives CASSAEPGTSGGLSYEQYF. The chain couples TRBV6-4 to TRBJ2-7; TRBD2 aligns across 14 bases. Germline CDR1 and CDR2: MRHNA and SNTAGT. The CDR3 sequence is 19 residues long. With V trimmed by 6 bases and J by 0 bases, 13 bases remained unmatched.

The V call is TRBV10-3, the J call TRBJ1-3; the D gene is possibly TRBD1 (5 bases). V shed 8 bases and J shed 3 bases, with 11 bases lying between them. The CDR3 is made up of 13 amino acids. Germline CDR1 is ENHRY and CDR2 is SYGVKD. The CDR3 loop reads CAIAGGVGNTIYF. CDR3 coding DNA: TGTGCCATCGCGGGGGGAGTTGGAAACACCATATATTTT.

The rearrangement uses TRBV5-1 and TRBJ2-5, with TRBD2 as a possible D gene (5 bases). Trimming cost V 0 bases and J 1 base, with 13 bases left between them. The CDR3 has 16 residues. CDR1 is SGHRS, CDR2 YFSETQ, per germline. CDR3 DNA sequence: TGCGCCAGCAGCTTGGAAACTAGAGTCGGCCAAGAGACCCAGTACTTC. This encodes CASSLETRVGQETQYF.

This clone has a single count. The chain carries TRBV2 and TRBJ2-6, with D perhaps matching TRBD1 (6 bases). Germline V CDR1 and CDR2: SNHLY, FYNNEI. CDR3 size: 13 residues. V was pared by 11 bases and J by 1 base, with 9 bases between. CDR3 DNA: TGTGCCGGCGACAGGTCTGGGGCCAACGTCCTGACTTTC. It is translated as CAGDRSGANVLTF.

The V call is TRBV28, the J call TRBJ2-1; tentative D call: TRBD2 (5 bases). CDR3 size: 14 residues. Germline V gene lookup returns CDR1 MDHEN and CDR2 SYDVKM. Trimming removed 1 base from V and 6 bases from J, with 10 bases in between. CDR3 amino acids: CASSLYGEGNEQFF. The CDR3 DNA reads TGTGCCAGCAGTTTATACGGGGAAGGCAATGAGCAGTTCTTC. The full variable domain, its missing parts supplied by reference TRBV28 and TRBJ2-1, is DVKVTQSSRYLVKRTGEKVFLECVQDMDHENMFWYRQDPGLGLRLIYFSYDVKMKEKGDIPEGYSVSREKKERFSLILESASTNQTSMYLCASSLYGEGNEQFFGPGTRLTVL.

This chain links TRBV11-2 with TRBJ1-1; D possibly corresponds to TRBD1 (5 bases). V gave up 4 bases and J gave up 0 bases, with 12 bases separating them. CDR1 SGHAT and CDR2 FQNNGV come from the germline V gene. CDR3 length equals 15 residues. CDR3 in amino acids: CASSSRTNLNTEAFF. CDR3 DNA: TGTGCCAGCAGCTCCCGGACAAATTTGAACACTGAAGCTTTCTTT.

This clone has only one observation. The genes are TRBV6-5 and TRBJ2-3; TRBD2 matches 7 bases. Germline CDR1 and CDR2: MNHEY and SVGAGI. The V and J ends lost 6 bases and 4 bases, in that order; junction bases with no gene match: 10. The CDR3 is made up of 15 amino acids. In nucleotides, the CDR3 is TGTGCCAGCAGCATGACGGGGGGTTTTTCAGATACGCAGTATTTT. It encodes CASSMTGGFSDTQYF.

This clone was found a few times. The chain carries TRBV11-2 and TRBJ2-5, with 9 bases aligning to TRBD1. Germline V CDR1 and CDR2: SGHAT, FQNNGV. The J segment lost 5 bases and the V segment lost 5 bases, leaving 6 bases of the junction unmatched. CDR3 length: 14 amino acids. The CDR3 sequence is CASSPTGGMETQYF. CDR3 sequence (DNA): TGTGCCAGCAGCCCTACAGGGGGCATGGAGACCCAGTACTTC.

The chain recombines TRBV6-1 with TRBJ1-1, with D perhaps TRBD1 (5 bases). Looked up from germline, CDR1 is MNHNS and CDR2 is SASEGT. V lost 3 bases and J lost 4, with 12 bases in between. There are 14 residues in the CDR3. CDR3 sequence reads: CASSDAPGATEAFF. Written as DNA, the CDR3 is TGTGCCAGCAGTGATGCGCCTGGGGCCACTGAAGCTTTCTTT.

The DNA of the CDR3 is TGCGCCAGCAGCCAAGGAGTGACAGGGGTTTTGGGTGGCTACACCTTC. Translating it yields CASSQGVTGVLGGYTF. The chain links TRBV4-3 to TRBJ1-2; 8 positions match TRBD1. The V gene's germline CDR1 is LGHNA and CDR2 YSLEER. The CDR3 is 16 amino acids. J was trimmed by 7 bases and V by 1 base; bases with no gene match: 11.

The J gene is TRBJ1-5, the V gene TRBV6-5; 7 bases map to TRBD1. The germline V gene has CDR1 MNHEY and CDR2 SVGAGI. V was clipped by 6 bases and J by 5 bases; unmatched bases: 4. CDR3 length equals 13 residues. In DNA, the CDR3 is TGTGCCAGCAGGGACAGGAGGGATCAGCCCCAGCATTTT. Its translation: CASRDRRDQPQHF.

This rearrangement joins TRBV2 to TRBJ1-2; a weak D match, TRBD1 (5 bases). This CDR3 is built from 14 residues. V lost 4 bases to trimming and J lost 2 bases, with 11 bases between them. Germline V gives CDR1 SNHLY, CDR2 FYNNEI. CDR3 bases: TGTGCCAGCAGTGCCGATGGGGGGAACTATGGCTACACCTTC. It yields the protein CASSADGGNYGYTF.

V is TRBV11-3 and J is TRBJ2-2, with D perhaps matching TRBD1 (5 bases). There are 14 residues in the CDR3. Germline-derived CDR1 and CDR2 are SGHNT and YENEEA. The ends were cut back, 3 bases at V and 3 bases at J, with 8 bases in the middle. In DNA, the CDR3 is TGTGCCAGCAGCTTCGACAGTTACACCGGGGAGCTGTTTTTT. It encodes CASSFDSYTGELFF.